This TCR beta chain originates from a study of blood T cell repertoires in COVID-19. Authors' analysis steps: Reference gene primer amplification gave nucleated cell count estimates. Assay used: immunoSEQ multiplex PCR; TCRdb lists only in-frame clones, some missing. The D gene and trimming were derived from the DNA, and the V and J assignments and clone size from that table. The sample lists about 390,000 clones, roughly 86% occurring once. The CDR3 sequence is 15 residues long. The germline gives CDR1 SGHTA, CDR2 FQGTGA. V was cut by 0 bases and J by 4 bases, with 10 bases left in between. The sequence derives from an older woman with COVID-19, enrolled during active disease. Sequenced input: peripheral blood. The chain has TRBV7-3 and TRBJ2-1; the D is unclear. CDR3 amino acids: CASSLTATPYNEQFF. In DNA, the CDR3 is TGTGCCAGCAGCTTAACGGCAACACCTTACAATGAGCAGTTCTTC.